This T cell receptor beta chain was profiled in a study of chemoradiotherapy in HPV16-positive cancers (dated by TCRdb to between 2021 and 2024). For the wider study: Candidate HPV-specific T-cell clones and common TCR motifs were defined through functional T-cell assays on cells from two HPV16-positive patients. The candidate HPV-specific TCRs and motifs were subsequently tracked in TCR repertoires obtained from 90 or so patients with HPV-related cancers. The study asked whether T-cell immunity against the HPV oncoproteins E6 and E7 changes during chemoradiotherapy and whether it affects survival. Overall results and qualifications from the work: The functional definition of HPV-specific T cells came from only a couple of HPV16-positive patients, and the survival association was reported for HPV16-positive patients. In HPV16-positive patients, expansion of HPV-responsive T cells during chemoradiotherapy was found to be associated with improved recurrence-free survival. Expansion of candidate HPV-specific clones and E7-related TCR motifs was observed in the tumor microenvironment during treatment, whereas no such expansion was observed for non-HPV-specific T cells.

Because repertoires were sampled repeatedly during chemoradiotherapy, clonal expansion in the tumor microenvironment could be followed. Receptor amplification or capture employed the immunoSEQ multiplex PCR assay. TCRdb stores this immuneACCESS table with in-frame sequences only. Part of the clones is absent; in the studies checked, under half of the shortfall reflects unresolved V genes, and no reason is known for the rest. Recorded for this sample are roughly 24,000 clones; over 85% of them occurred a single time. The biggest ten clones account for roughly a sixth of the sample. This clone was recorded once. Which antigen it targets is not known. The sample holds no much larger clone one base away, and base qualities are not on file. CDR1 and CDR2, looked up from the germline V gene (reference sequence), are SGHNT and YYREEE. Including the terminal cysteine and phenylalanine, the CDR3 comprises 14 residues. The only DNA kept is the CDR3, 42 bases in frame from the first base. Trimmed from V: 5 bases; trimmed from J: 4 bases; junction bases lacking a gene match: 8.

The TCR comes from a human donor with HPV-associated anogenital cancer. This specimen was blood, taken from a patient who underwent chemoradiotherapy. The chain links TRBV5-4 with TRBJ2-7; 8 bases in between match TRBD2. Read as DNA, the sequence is TGTGCCAGCAGTTACGGGGGGGCCGGGTACGAGCAGTACTTC. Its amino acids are CASSYGGAGYEQYF.